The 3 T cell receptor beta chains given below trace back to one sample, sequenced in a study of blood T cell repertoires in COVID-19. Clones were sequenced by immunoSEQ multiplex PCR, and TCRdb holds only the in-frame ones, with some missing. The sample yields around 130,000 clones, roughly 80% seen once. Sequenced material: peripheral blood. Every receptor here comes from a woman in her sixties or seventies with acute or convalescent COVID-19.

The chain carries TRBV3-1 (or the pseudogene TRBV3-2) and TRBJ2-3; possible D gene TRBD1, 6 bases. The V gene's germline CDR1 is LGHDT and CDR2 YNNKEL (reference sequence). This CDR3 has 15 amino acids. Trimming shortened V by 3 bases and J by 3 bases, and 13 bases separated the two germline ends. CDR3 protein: CASSQRTGSTDTQYF. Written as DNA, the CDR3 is TGTGCCAGCAGCCAGAGAACAGGGAGTACAGATACGCAGTATTTT.

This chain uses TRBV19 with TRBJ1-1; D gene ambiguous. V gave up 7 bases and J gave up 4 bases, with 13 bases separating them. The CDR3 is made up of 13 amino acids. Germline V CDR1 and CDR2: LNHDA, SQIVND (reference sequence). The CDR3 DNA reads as TGTGCCAGTACCCAAAGACTGGGCACTGAAGCTTTCTTT. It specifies CASTQRLGTEAFF.

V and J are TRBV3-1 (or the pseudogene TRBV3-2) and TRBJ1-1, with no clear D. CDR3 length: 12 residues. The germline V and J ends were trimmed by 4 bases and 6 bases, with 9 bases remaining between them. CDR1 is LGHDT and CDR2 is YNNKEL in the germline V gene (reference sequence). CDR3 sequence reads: CASSLEGAEAFF. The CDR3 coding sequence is TGTGCCAGCAGCCTCGAGGGAGCTGAAGCTTTCTTT.